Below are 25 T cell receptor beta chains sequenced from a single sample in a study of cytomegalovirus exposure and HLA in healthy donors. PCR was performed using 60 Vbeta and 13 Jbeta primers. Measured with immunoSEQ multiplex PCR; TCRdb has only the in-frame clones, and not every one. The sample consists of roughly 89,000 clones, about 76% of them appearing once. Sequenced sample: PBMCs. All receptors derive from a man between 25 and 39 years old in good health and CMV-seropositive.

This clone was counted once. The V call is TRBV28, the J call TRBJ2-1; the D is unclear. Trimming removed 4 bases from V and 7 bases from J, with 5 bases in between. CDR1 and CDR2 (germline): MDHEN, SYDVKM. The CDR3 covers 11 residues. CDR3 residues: CASSYRNEQFF. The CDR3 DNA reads TGTGCCAGCAGTTACCGGAATGAGCAGTTCTTC.

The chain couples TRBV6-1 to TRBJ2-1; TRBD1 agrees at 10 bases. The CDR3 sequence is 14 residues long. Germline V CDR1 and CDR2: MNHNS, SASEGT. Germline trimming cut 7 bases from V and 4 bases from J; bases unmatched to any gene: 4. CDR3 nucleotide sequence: TGTGCCAGCACCGGGACAGGGGATTACAATGAGCAGTTCTTC. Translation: CASTGTGDYNEQFF.

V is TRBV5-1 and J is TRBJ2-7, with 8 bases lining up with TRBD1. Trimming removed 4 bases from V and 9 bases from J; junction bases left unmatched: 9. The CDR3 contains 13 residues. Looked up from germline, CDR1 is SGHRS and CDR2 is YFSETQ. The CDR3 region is CASSLSDRDPQYF. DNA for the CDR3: TGCGCCAGCAGCCTATCGGACAGGGACCCGCAGTACTTC.

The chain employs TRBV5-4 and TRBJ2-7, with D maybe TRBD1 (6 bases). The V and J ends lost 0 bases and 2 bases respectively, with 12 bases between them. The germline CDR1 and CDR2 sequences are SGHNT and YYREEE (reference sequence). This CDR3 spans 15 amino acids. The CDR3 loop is CASSLGGTPTYEQYF. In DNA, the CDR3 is TGTGCCAGCAGCTTGGGAGGGACACCAACCTACGAGCAGTACTTC.

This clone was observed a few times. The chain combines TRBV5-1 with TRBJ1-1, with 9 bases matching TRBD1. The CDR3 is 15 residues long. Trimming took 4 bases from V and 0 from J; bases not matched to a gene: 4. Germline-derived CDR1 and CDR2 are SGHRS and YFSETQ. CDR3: CASSQRQGVNTEAFF. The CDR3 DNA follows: TGCGCCAGCAGCCAGCGACAGGGGGTGAACACTGAAGCTTTCTTT.

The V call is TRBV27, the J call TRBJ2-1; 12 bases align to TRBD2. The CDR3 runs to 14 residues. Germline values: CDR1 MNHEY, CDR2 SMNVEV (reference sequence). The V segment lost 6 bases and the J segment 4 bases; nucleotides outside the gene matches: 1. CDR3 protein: CASSLAGGYNEQFF. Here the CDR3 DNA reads TGTGCCAGCAGCCTAGCGGGGGGGTACAATGAGCAGTTCTTC.

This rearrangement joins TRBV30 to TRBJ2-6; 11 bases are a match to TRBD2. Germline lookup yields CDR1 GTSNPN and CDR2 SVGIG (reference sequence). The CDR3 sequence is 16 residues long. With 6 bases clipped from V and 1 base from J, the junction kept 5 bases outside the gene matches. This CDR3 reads CACNSGGASGANVLTF. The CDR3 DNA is TGTGCCTGCAATAGCGGGGGGGCGTCTGGGGCCAACGTCCTGACTTTC.

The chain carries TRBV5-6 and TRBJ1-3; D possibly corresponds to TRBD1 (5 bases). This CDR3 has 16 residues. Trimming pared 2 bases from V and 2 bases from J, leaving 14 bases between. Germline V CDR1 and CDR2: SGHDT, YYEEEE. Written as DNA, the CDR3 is TGTGCCAGCAGCTTCGGGACTCTTGGCGCTGGAAACACCATATATTTT. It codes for CASSFGTLGAGNTIYF.

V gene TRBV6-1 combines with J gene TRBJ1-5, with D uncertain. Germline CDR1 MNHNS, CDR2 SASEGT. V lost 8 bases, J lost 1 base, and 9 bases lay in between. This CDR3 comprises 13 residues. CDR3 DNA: TGTGCCAGCCGAACGCAGAGCAATCAGCCCCAGCATTTT. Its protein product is CASRTQSNQPQHF.

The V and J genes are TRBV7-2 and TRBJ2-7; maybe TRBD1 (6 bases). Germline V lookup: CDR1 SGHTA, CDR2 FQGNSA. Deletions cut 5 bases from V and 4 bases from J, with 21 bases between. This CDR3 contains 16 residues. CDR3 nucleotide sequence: TGTGCCAGCAGCCGCACCTCACAGGGAATTGGGTACGAGCAGTACTTC. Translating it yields CASSRTSQGIGYEQYF.

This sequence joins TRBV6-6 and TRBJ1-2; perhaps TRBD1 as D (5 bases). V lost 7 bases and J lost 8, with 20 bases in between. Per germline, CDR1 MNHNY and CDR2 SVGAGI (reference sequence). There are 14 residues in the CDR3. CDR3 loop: CASTQEGPLAGYTF. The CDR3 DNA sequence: TGTGCCAGCACGCAGGAGGGGCCCCTTGCGGGCTACACCTTC.

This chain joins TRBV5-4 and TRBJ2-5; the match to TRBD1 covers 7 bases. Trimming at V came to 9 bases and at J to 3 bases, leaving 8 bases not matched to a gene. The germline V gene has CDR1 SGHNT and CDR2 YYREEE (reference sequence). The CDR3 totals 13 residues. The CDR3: CATKGTGEETQYF. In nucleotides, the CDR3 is TGTGCCACCAAAGGAACAGGGGAAGAGACCCAGTACTTC.

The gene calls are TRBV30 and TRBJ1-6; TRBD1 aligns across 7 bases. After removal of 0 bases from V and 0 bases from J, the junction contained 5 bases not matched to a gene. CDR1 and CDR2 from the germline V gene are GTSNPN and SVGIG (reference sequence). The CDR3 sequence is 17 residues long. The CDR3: CAWSVQDRSSYNSPLHF. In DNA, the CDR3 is TGTGCCTGGAGTGTCCAGGACAGGAGCTCCTATAATTCACCCCTCCACTTT.

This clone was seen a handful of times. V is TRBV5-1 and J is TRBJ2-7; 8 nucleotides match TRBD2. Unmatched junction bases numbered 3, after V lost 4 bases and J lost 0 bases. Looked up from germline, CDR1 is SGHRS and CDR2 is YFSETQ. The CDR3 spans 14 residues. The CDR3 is CASSPGLDSYEQYF. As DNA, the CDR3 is TGCGCCAGCAGCCCGGGACTAGACTCCTACGAGCAGTACTTC.

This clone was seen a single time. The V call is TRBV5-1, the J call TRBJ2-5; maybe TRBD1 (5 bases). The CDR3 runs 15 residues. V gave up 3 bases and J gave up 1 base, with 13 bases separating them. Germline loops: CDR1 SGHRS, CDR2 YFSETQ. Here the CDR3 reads CASSSGHGRQETQYF. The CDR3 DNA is TGCGCCAGCAGCTCCGGACATGGACGCCAAGAGACCCAGTACTTC.

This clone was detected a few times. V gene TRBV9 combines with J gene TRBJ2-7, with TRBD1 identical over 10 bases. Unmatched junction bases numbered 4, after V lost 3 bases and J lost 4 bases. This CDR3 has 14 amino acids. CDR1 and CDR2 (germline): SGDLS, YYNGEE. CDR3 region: CASSAWDRGYEQYF. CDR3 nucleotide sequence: TGTGCCAGCAGCGCCTGGGACAGGGGATACGAGCAGTACTTC.

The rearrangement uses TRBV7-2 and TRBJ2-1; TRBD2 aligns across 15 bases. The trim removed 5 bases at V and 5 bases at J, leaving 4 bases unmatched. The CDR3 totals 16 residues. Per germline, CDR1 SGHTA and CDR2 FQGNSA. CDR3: CASSVGLAGGDNEQFF. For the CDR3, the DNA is TGTGCCAGCAGCGTAGGACTAGCGGGGGGGGACAATGAGCAGTTCTTC.

The CDR3 protein is CASSVQGAGTDTQYF. The CDR3 DNA reads TGTGCCAGCAGCGTACAAGGGGCGGGGACAGATACGCAGTATTTT. V and J are TRBV9 and TRBJ2-3, with D tentatively TRBD2 (6 bases). The CDR3 has 15 amino acids. The germline V gene has CDR1 SGDLS and CDR2 YYNGEE. Between the trimmed V and J ends, which lost 1 base and 3 bases, there was a span of 12 bases.

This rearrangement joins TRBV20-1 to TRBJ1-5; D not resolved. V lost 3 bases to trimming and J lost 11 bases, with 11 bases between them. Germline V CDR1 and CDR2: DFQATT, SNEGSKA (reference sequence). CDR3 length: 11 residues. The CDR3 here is CSASSFIAQHF. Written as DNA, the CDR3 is TGCAGTGCTAGTTCCTTTATCGCCCAGCATTTT.

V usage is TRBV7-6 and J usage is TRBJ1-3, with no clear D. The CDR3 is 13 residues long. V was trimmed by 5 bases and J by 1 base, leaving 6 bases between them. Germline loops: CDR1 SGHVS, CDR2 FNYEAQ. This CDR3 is CASSPGSGNTIYF. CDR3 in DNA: TGTGCCAGCAGCCCCGGTTCTGGAAACACCATATATTTT.

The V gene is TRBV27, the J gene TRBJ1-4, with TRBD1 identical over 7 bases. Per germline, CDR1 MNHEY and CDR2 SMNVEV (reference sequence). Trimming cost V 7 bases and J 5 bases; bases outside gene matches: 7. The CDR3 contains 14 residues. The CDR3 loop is CASTRQGYNEKLFF. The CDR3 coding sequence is TGTGCCAGCACCAGACAGGGTTACAATGAAAAACTGTTTTTT.

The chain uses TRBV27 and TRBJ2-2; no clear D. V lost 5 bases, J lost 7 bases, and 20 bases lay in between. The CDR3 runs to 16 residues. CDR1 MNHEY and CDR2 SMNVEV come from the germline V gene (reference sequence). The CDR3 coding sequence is TGTGCCAGCAGTCCTCGATCGACCTTCCGCGGCGGGGAGCTGTTTTTT. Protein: CASSPRSTFRGGELFF.

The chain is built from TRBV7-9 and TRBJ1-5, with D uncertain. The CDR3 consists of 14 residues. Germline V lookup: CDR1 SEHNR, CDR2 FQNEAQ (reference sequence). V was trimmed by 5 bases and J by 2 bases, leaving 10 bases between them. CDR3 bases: TGTGCCAGCAGCGCGGGATTTGGCAATCAGCCCCAGCATTTT. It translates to CASSAGFGNQPQHF.

CDR3 nucleotide sequence: TGTGCCAGCAGCCAAGACCTCTCCCAGGGGGCAGCCTACGAGCAGTACTTC. Its translation: CASSQDLSQGAAYEQYF. The V call is TRBV14, the J call TRBJ2-7; 8 bases align to TRBD1. V shed 0 bases and J 2 bases; nucleotides not matched to a gene: 9. CDR1 is SGHDN and CDR2 is FVKESK in the germline V gene. This CDR3 contains 17 residues. Supplemented by reference TRBV14 and TRBJ2-7, the full variable domain reads EAGVTQFPSHSVIEKGQTVTLRCDPISGHDNLYWYRRVMGKEIKFLLHFVKESKQDESGMPNNRFLAERTGGTYSTLKVQPAELEDSGVYFCASSQDLSQGAAYEQYFGPGTRLTVT.

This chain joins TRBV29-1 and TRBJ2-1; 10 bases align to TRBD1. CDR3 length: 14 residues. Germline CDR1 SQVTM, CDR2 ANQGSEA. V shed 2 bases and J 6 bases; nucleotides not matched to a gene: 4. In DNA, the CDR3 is TGCAGCGTTGAAACTGGGACAGGGGTCAATGAGCAGTTCTTC. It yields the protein CSVETGTGVNEQFF.